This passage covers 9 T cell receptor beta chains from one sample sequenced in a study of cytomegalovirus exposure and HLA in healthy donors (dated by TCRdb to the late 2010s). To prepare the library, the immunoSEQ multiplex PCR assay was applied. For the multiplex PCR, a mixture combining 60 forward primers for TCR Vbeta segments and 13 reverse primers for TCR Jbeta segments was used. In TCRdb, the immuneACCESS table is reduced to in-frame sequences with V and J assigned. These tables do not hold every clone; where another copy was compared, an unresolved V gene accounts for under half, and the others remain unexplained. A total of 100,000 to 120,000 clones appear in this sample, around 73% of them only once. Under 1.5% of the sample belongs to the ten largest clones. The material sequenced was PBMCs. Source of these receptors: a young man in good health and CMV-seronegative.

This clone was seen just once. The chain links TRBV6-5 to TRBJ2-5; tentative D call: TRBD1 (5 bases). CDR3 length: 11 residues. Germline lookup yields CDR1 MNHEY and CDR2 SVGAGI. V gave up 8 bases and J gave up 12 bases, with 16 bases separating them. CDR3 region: CASGARKQEYF. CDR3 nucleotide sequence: TGTGCCAGCGGGGCCCGGAAGCAGGAGTACTTC.

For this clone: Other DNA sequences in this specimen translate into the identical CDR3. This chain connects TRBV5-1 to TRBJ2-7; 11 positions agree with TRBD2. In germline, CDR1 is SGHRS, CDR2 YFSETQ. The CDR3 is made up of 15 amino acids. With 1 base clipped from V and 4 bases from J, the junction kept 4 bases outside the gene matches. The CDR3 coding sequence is TGCGCCAGCAGCTTGCGCCTAGCGGGAGGATACGAGCAGTACTTC. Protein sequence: CASSLRLAGGYEQYF.

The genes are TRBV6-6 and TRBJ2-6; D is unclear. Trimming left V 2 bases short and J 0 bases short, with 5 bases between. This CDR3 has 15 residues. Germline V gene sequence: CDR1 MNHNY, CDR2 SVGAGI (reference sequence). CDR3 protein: CASSYRHSGANVLTF. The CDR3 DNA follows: TGTGCCAGCAGTTACCGACACTCTGGGGCCAACGTCCTGACTTTC.

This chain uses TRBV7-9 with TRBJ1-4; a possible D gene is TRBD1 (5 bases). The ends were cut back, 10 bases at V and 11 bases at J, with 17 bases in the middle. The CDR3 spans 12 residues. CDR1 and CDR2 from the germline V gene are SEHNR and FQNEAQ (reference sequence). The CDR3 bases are TGTGCCACAGCAGCGGGGGTGGAGAAACTGTTTTTT. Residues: CATAAGVEKLFF.

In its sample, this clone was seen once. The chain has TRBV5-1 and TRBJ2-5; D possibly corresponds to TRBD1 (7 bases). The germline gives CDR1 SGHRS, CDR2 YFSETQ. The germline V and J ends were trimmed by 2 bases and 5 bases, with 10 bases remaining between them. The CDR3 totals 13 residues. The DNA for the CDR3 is TGCGCCAGCAGCTTACCAGGGGGGGAGACCCAGTACTTC. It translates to CASSLPGGETQYF.

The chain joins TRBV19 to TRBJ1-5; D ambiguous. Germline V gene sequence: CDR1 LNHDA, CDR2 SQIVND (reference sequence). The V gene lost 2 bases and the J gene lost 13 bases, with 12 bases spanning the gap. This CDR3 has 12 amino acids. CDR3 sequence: CASSITSGPQHF. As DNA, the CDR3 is TGTGCCAGTAGTATAACGAGTGGGCCTCAGCATTTT.

The CDR3 sequence is CASSLRTNPSYNEQFF. The CDR3 coding sequence is TGTGCCAGCAGTTTACGGACAAATCCTTCCTACAATGAGCAGTTCTTC. The chain uses TRBV27 and TRBJ2-1, with D possibly matching TRBD1 (5 bases). Germline V lookup: CDR1 MNHEY, CDR2 SMNVEV (reference sequence). V lost 2 bases and J 1 base, leaving 12 bases between the germline ends. The length of the CDR3 is 16 residues.

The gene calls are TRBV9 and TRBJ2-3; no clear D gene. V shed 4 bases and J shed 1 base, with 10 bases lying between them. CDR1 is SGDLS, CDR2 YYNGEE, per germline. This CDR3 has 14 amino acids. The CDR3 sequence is CASSNRPRTDTQYF. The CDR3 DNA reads TGTGCCAGCAGCAACAGACCTCGCACAGATACGCAGTATTTT.

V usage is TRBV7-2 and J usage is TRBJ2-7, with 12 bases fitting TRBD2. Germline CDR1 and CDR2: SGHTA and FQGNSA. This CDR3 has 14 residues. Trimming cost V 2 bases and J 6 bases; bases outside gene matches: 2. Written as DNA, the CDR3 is TGTGCCAGCAGCTTACAACTAGCGGGGGGCGAGCAGTACTTC. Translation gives CASSLQLAGGEQYF.